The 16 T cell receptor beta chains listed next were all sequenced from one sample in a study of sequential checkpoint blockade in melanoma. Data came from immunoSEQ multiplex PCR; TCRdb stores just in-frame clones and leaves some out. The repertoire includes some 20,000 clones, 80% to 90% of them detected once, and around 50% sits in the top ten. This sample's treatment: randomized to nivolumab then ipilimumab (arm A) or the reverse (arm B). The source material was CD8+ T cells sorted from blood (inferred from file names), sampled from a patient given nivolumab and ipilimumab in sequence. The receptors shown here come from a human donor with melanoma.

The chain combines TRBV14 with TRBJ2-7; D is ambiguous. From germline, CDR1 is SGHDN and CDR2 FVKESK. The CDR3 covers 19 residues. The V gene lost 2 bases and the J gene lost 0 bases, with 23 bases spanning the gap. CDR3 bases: TGTGCCAGCAGCCAACTCCTACGCTGGGCTTCTATGTCCTCCTACGAGCAGTACTTC. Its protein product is CASSQLLRWASMSSYEQYF.

The CDR3 reads CASSLGASGGIDTQYF. For the CDR3, the DNA is TGTGCCAGCAGCTTAGGAGCCAGCGGGGGGATAGATACGCAGTATTTT. The chain has TRBV7-2 and TRBJ2-3, with 9 bases matching TRBD2. V dropped 1 base and J dropped 5; count of bases not matched to a gene: 7. CDR1 and CDR2 from the germline V gene are SGHTA and FQGNSA. CDR3 length equals 16 residues.

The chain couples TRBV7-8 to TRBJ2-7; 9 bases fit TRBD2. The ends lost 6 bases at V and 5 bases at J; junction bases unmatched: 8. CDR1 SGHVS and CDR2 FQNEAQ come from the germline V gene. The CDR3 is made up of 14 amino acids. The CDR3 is CASSTLSGGDEQYF. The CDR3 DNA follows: TGTGCCAGCAGTACCCTTAGCGGGGGAGACGAGCAGTACTTC.

The CDR3 is CASSYGTSGGAYEQYF. The CDR3 region has the DNA TGTGCCAGCAGCTACGGGACTAGCGGGGGGGCGTACGAGCAGTACTTC. The chain carries TRBV5-8 and TRBJ2-7, with TRBD2 matching over 16 bases. The CDR3 extends over 16 amino acids. With V trimmed by 3 bases and J by 4 bases, 4 bases remained unmatched. Germline CDR1 reads SGHTS; CDR2 reads YDEGEE.

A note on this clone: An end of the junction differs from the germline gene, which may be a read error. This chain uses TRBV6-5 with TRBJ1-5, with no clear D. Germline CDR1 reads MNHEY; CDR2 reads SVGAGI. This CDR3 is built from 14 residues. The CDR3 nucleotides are TGTGCCATCAGTGAGTCTGAGAGGGATCAGCCCCAGCATTTT. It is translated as CAISESERDQPQHF.

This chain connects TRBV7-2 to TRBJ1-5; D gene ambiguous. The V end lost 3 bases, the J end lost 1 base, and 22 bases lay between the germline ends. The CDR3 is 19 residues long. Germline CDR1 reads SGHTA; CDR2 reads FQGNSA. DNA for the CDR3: TGTGCCAGCAGCTTGGCCCGATCCCCGCGCGCAGGAAGCAATCAGCCCCAGCATTTT. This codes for CASSLARSPRAGSNQPQHF.

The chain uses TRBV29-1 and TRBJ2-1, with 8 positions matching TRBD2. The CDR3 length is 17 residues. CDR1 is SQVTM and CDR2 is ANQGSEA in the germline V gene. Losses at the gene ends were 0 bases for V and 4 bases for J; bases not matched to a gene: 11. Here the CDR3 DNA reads TGCAGCGTTGAAGATCTTGGTGCGGCGGGGGGTTACAATGAGCAGTTCTTC. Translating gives CSVEDLGAAGGYNEQFF.

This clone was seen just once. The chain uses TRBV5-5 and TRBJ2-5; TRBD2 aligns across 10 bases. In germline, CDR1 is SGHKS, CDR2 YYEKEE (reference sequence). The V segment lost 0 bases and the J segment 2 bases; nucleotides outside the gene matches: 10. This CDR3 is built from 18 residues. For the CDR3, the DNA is TGTGCCAGCAGCTTGGGTGATAGCGGGGGGCTTGGACAAGAGACCCAGTACTTC. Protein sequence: CASSLGDSGGLGQETQYF.

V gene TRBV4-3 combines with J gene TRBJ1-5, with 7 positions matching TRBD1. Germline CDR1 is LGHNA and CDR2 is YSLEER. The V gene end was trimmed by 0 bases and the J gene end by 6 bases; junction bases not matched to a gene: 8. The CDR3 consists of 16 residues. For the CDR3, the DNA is TGCGCCAGCAGCCAAGATAGGGGGCAGTCCAGTCAGCCCCAGCATTTT. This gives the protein CASSQDRGQSSQPQHF.

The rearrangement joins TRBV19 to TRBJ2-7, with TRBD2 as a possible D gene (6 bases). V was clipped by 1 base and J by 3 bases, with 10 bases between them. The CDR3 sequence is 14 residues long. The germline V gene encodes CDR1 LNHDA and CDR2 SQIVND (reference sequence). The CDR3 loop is CASSIGDGGYEQYF. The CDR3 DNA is TGTGCCAGTAGTATAGGGGACGGGGGCTACGAGCAGTACTTC.

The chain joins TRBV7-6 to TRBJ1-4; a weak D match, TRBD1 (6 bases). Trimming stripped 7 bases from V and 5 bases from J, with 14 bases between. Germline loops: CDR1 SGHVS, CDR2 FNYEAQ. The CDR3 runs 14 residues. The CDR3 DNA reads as TGTGCCAGCACCCGATACAGGGAAAATGAAAAACTGTTTTTT. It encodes CASTRYRENEKLFF.

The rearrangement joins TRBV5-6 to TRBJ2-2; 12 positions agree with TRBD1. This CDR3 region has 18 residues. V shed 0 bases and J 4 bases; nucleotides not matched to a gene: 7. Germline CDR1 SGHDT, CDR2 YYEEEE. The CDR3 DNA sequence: TGTGCCAGCAGCTTGGGAGGGACAGGGGGCTTTGTCACCGGGGAGCTGTTTTTT. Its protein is CASSLGGTGGFVTGELFF.

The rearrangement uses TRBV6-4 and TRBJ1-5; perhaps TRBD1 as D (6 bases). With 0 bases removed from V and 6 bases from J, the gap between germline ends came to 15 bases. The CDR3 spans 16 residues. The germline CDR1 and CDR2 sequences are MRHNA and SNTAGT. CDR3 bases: TGTGCCAGCAGTGACTCGAGGACAGAGGATGGTCAGCCCCAGCATTTT. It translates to CASSDSRTEDGQPQHF.

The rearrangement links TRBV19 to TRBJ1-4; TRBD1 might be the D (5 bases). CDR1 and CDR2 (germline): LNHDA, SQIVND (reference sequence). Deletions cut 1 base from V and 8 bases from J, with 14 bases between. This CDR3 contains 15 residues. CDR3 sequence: CASSIAGRMIEKLFF. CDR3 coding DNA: TGTGCCAGTAGTATAGCAGGGCGAATGATCGAAAAACTGTTTTTT.

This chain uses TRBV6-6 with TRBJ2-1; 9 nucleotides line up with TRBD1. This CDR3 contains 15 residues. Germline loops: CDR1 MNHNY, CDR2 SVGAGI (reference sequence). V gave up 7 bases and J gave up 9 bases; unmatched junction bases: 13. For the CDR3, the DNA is TGTGCCAGCACCATCCTCCGGGACAGGGAGGTTGAGCAGTTCTTC. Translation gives CASTILRDREVEQFF.

The CDR3 region has the DNA TGTGCCATCAGTGAGTCGGGACAGAGTTACAATGAGCAGTTCTTC. Translating gives CAISESGQSYNEQFF. This chain uses TRBV10-3 with TRBJ2-1; 7 bases line up with TRBD1. Trimming cost V 0 bases and J 4 bases; bases outside gene matches: 3. From germline, CDR1 is ENHRY and CDR2 SYGVKD. CDR3 length: 15 amino acids.